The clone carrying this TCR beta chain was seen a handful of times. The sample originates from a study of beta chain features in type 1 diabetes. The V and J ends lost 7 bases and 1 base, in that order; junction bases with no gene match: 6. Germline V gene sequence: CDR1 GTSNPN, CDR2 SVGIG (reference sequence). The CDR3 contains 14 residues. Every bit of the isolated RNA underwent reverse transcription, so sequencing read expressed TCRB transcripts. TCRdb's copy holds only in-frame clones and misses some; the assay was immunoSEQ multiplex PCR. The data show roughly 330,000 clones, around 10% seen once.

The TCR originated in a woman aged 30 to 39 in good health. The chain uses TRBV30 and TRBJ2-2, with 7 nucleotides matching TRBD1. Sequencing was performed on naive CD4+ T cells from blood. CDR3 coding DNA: TGTGCCTCGCCACAGGGGTTGAACACCGGGGAGCTGTTTTTT. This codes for CASPQGLNTGELFF.